The sequence of this TCR beta chain was determined in a study of beta chain features in type 1 diabetes. The CDR3 consists of 13 residues. Germline loops: CDR1 SNHLY, CDR2 FYNNEI. Trimming removed 6 bases from V and 4 bases from J, with 10 bases in between. This clone was counted at least ten times. The target antigen is unknown. Isolated RNA was reverse transcribed in full, so expressed TCRB transcripts were sequenced. Libraries were prepared by immunoSEQ multiplex PCR; TCRdb keeps only in-frame clonotypes and omits some of them. The table records about 160,000 clones, approximately 8.4% of them present only once. General observations from the study: Small HLA sub-analyses could not settle whether HLA shapes TCRB rearrangement. Possible PCR preference for shorter templates applied equally to patients and controls.

The clonotype was recovered from a woman under 30 in good health. Specimen: central memory CD4+ T cells from blood. V usage is TRBV2 and J usage is TRBJ1-5, with no clear D. The DNA of the CDR3 is TGTGCCAGCAGCTTCGGGGAGAATCAGCCCCAGCATTTT. Its translation is CASSFGENQPQHF.